This T cell receptor beta chain was identified in a study of blood T cell repertoires in COVID-19. Profiled with immunoSEQ multiplex PCR; TCRdb holds only in-frame clones, not every one. The sample carries about 260,000 clones, around 90% recorded once. The V end lost 1 base, the J end lost 6 bases, and 7 bases lay between the germline ends. This CDR3 is built from 13 residues. Germline V gives CDR1 SGHTA, CDR2 FQGNSA. The chain links TRBV7-2 to TRBJ2-1; D uncertain. This receptor was taken from a human donor in a cohort sampled during active COVID-19. The source material was peripheral blood. CDR3 nucleotides: TGTGCCAGCAGCTTAGTCGCGGCCAATGAGCAGTTCTTC. Translated: CASSLVAANEQFF.